This T cell receptor (beta chain) was documented in a study of T cells after yellow fever vaccination. The V gene's germline CDR1 is GTSNPN and CDR2 SVGIG (reference sequence). Between the trimmed V and J ends, which lost 2 bases and 7 bases, there was a span of 6 bases. The CDR3 is made up of 11 amino acids. This clonotype was detected many times. TCRdb used MiXCR to reprocess the 5' RACE reads, holding one entry per CDR3 protein. This table holds 200,000 or so distinct CDR3 sequences, around 6.7% found once. Sequenced here: CD4+ T cells sorted from PBMCs, sampled on the day of the yellow fever booster vaccination. The receptor comes from a man aged 30 to 45 who received the YFV17D yellow fever vaccine. This chain links TRBV30 with TRBJ2-1; D unclear. CDR3 sequence: CAWSYSNEQFF. DNA of the CDR3: TGTGCCTGGAGTTATTCGAATGAGCAGTTCTTC.